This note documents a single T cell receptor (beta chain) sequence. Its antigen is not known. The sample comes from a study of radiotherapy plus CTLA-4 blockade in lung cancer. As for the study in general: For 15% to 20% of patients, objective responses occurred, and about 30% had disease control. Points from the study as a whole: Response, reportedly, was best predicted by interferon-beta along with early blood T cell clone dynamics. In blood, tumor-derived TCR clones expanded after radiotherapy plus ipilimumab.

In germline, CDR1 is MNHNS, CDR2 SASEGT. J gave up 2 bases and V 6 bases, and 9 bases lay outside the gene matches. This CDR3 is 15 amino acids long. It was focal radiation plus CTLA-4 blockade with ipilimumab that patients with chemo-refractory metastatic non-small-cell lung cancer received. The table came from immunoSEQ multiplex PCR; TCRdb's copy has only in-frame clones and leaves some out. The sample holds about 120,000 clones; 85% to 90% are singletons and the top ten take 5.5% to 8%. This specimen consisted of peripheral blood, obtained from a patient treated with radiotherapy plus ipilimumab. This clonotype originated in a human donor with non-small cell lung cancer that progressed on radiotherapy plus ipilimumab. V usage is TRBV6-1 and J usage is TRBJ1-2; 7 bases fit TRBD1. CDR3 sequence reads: CASRTGQPPNYGYTF. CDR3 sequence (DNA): TGTGCCAGCAGAACGGGACAGCCGCCAAACTATGGCTACACCTTC.